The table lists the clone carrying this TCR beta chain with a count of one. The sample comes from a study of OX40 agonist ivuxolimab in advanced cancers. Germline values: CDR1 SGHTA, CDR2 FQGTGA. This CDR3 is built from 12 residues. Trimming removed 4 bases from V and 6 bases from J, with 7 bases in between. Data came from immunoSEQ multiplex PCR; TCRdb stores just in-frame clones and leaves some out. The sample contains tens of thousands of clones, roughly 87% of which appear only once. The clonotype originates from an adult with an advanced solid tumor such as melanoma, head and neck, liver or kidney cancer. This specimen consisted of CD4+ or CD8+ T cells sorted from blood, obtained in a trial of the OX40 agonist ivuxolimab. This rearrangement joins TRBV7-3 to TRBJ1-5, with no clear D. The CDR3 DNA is TGTGCCAGCAGCTCATTGGGTCAGCCCCAGCATTTT. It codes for CASSSLGQPQHF.